The next 22 T cell receptor beta chains were all read from a single sample in a study of blood T cells in healthy people across ages. Next came a second PCR, run for about 7 to 12 cycles, which used a sample-barcoded 5' primer along with a J-beta primer mix. MiXCR, applied by TCRdb to the 5' RACE reads, yields one record per CDR3 protein. The data contain 800,000 to 1,300,000 distinct CDR3 sequences, less than 25% of them singletons. The same specimen was also included in a second study, on T cells of mothers and their children.

Sample: blood. The source of these receptors is a girl aged 2 to 9 in good health.

J is TRBJ2-6 and V is TRBV4-1; D gene unclear. Trimming took 4 bases from V and 0 from J, leaving 10 bases between them. Germline CDR1 is MGHRA and CDR2 is YSYEKL. The CDR3 covers 16 residues. The CDR3, as DNA: TGCGCCAGCAGCCCGATCCTGAGCTCTGGGGCCAACGTCCTGACTTTC. This codes for CASSPILSSGANVLTF.

J is TRBJ2-1 and V is TRBV12-3 or TRBV12-4, with 12 bases identical to TRBD2. V lost 5 bases and J lost 3; bases outside the gene matches: 8. The CDR3 covers 17 residues. The CDR3 reads CASSNRLAGDLYNEQFF. CDR3 sequence (DNA): TGTGCCAGCAGTAACCGACTAGCGGGAGATCTCTACAATGAGCAGTTCTTC.

This clonotype was detected only a few times. This chain connects TRBV29-1 to TRBJ2-3; D might be TRBD2 (6 bases). The CDR3 is made up of 15 amino acids. Germline CDR1 SQVTM, CDR2 ANQGSEA. V shed 4 bases and J shed 2 bases, with 16 bases lying between them. In DNA, the CDR3 is TGCAGCGTTGGGGCGGGACGGGATTACACAGATACGCAGTATTTT. It translates to CSVGAGRDYTDTQYF.

This clonotype was observed a handful of times. The V gene is TRBV7-9, the J gene TRBJ1-2; the D is unclear. This CDR3 region has 13 residues. The germline CDR1 and CDR2 sequences are SEHNR and FQNEAQ (reference sequence). The V end lost 6 bases, the J end lost 7 bases, and 15 bases lay between the germline ends. CDR3: CASRPDLLPGYTF. CDR3 bases: TGTGCCAGCAGGCCCGACCTTTTGCCTGGCTACACCTTC. Combining the CDR3 with reference TRBV7-9 and TRBJ1-2 gives the whole variable domain DTGVSQNPRHKITKRGQNVTFRCDPISEHNRLYWYRQTLGQGPEFLTYFQNEAQLEKSRLLSDRFSAERPKGSFSTLEIQRTEQGDSAMYLCASRPDLLPGYTFGSGTRLTVV.

This clonotype was observed a handful of times. The rearrangement links TRBV7-8 to TRBJ1-1; D uncertain. Germline-derived CDR1 and CDR2 are SGHVS and FQNEAQ. The CDR3 runs to 14 residues. Trimming shortened V by 0 bases and J by 3 bases, and 8 bases separated the two germline ends. The CDR3, as DNA: TGTGCCAGCAGCTTAGCGGGTCTAGACACTGAAGCTTTCTTT. This sequence encodes CASSLAGLDTEAFF.

This chain connects TRBV11-2 to TRBJ1-1; TRBD1 is a possible D gene (6 bases). V was shortened by 5 bases and J by 5 bases, with 18 bases between the two germline ends. CDR3 size: 15 residues. The germline V gene has CDR1 SGHAT and CDR2 FQNNGV. This chain's CDR3 is CASSPTRTVLTEAFF. DNA of the CDR3: TGTGCCAGCAGCCCGACTAGGACAGTTCTGACTGAAGCTTTCTTT.

Only a few counts were recorded for this clonotype. The V gene is TRBV7-2, the J gene TRBJ2-5; TRBD1 matches 8 bases. V lost 5 bases and J lost 6; bases outside the gene matches: 5. This CDR3 contains 13 residues. Germline V gene lookup returns CDR1 SGHTA and CDR2 FQGNSA. CDR3 sequence (DNA): TGTGCCAGCAGCGCGGACAGGGTAAAGACCCAGTACTTC. Protein product: CASSADRVKTQYF.

The chain links TRBV11-2 to TRBJ2-2, with D unresolved. Germline CDR1 reads SGHAT; CDR2 reads FQNNGV. CDR3 size: 17 residues. With 6 bases removed from V and 0 bases from J, the gap between germline ends came to 17 bases. The CDR3 loop is CASRPIRANSNTGELFF. CDR3 DNA: TGTGCCAGCAGACCAATCCGGGCGAACTCGAACACCGGGGAGCTGTTTTTT.

The chain links TRBV9 to TRBJ2-5; D gene ambiguous. This CDR3 comprises 15 residues. Trimming removed 3 bases from V and 5 bases from J, with 17 bases in between. In germline, CDR1 is SGDLS, CDR2 YYNGEE. Here the CDR3 DNA reads TGTGCCAGCAGCGGGGGAATTTTGCTGGGCGAGACCCAGTACTTC. Residues: CASSGGILLGETQYF.

J is TRBJ1-5 and V is TRBV20-1, with D tentatively TRBD1 (6 bases). The CDR3 has 17 residues. CDR1 and CDR2 (germline): DFQATT, SNEGSKA (reference sequence). V lost 1 base and J lost 0, with 16 bases in between. CDR3: CSARGGPGQNSNQPQHF. The DNA for the CDR3 is TGCAGTGCTAGAGGGGGTCCGGGACAAAATAGCAATCAGCCCCAGCATTTT.

In its sample, this clonotype was seen a few times. This chain uses TRBV20-1 with TRBJ1-1; D unclear. V was clipped by 5 bases and J by 1 base, with 8 bases between them. Looked up from germline, CDR1 is DFQATT and CDR2 is SNEGSKA (reference sequence). CDR3 size: 12 residues. For the CDR3, the DNA is TGCAGTGCTCGCCGACAGAACACTGAAGCTTTCTTT. As protein: CSARRQNTEAFF.

This clonotype was recorded at least ten times. The chain links TRBV20-1 to TRBJ1-2; no clear D. V lost 0 bases and J lost 2, with 10 bases in between. Germline V gives CDR1 DFQATT, CDR2 SNEGSKA (reference sequence). The CDR3 runs to 14 residues. The CDR3 is CSARDAGVNYGYTF. CDR3 bases: TGCAGTGCTAGAGATGCCGGGGTAAACTATGGCTACACCTTC.

This clonotype was detected a few times. This chain connects TRBV7-9 to TRBJ1-2; 7 nucleotides agree with TRBD1. CDR1 is SEHNR, CDR2 FQNEAQ, per germline (reference sequence). After removal of 5 bases from V and 5 bases from J, the junction contained 11 bases not matched to a gene. The CDR3 runs 15 residues. CDR3 nucleotides: TGTGCCAGCAGCGGATCGACAGGGAGGTTGTATGGCTACACCTTC. Protein product: CASSGSTGRLYGYTF.

This clonotype showed up just a few times. The chain carries TRBV4-1 and TRBJ1-4; D is perhaps TRBD1 (6 bases). This CDR3 region has 14 residues. Trimming cost V 1 base and J 6 bases, with 9 bases left between them. In germline, CDR1 is MGHRA, CDR2 YSYEKL. This CDR3 reads CASSQVQGDEKLFF. Written as DNA, the CDR3 is TGCGCCAGCAGCCAAGTACAGGGCGATGAAAAACTGTTTTTT.

V is TRBV4-1 and J is TRBJ1-1; D gene ambiguous. The V gene's germline CDR1 is MGHRA and CDR2 YSYEKL. CDR3 length equals 16 residues. V was pared by 7 bases and J by 0 bases, with 18 bases between. Here the CDR3 reads CASMIHQQVMNTEAFF. The CDR3 DNA follows: TGCGCCAGCATGATTCACCAGCAGGTGATGAACACTGAAGCTTTCTTT.

Here the CDR3 DNA reads TGTGCCAGCAATATCGGAGGCATTGAGCAGTTCTTC. Its protein is CASNIGGIEQFF. J is TRBJ2-1 and V is TRBV12-3 or TRBV12-4; possible D gene TRBD2, 5 bases. The CDR3 is made up of 12 amino acids. Trimming stripped 7 bases from V and 9 bases from J, with 13 bases between.

The chain employs TRBV7-8 and TRBJ2-5; D not certain. The DNA end lines up better with TRBJ2-7; the J call may be wrong. This CDR3 has 14 residues. Germline V gene data show CDR1 as SGHVS and CDR2 as FQNEAQ. The DNA of the CDR3 is TGTGCCAGCAGCTTTTTGGGCGCTTCCTACGAGCAGTACTTC. This encodes CASSFLGASYEQYF.

V usage is TRBV29-1 and J usage is TRBJ2-2, with D perhaps assigned TRBD1 or TRBD2 (5 bases each). This CDR3 contains 13 residues. Germline CDR1 SQVTM, CDR2 ANQGSEA. Trimming pared 7 bases from V and 7 bases from J, leaving 16 bases between. CDR3 bases: TGCAGCGGGACTTTGGGGGTCGGCGGGGAGCTGTTTTTT. It is translated as CSGTLGVGGELFF.

This clonotype occurred a few times. The chain employs TRBV6-2 or TRBV6-3 and TRBJ2-7, with TRBD2 as a possible D gene (6 bases). V shed 5 bases and J shed 7 bases, with 18 bases lying between them. The CDR3 has 14 residues. Looked up from germline, CDR1 is MNHEY and CDR2 is SVGEGT. The CDR3 bases are TGTGCCAGCAGTCACCGGGATGGGAGGAGGGAGCAGTACTTC. The encoded protein is CASSHRDGRREQYF.

The genes are TRBV7-2 and TRBJ2-7; 8 nucleotides agree with TRBD1. The CDR3 covers 15 residues. J lost 3 bases, V lost 2 bases, and 6 bases had no gene match. The germline gives CDR1 SGHTA, CDR2 FQGNSA. For the CDR3, the DNA is TGTGCCAGCAGCTTATATGGACAGGGACTCTACGAGCAGTACTTC. This encodes CASSLYGQGLYEQYF.

The CDR3 reads CASSQGHLNSPLHF. The CDR3 nucleotides read TGCGCCAGCAGCCAAGGACACCTCAATTCACCCCTCCACTTT. J is TRBJ1-6 and V is TRBV4-3; unclear D gene. V lost 1 base and J 7 bases, leaving 8 bases between the germline ends. Per the germline V gene, CDR1 is LGHNA and CDR2 is YSLEER. The CDR3 has 14 amino acids.

The rearrangement joins TRBV3-1 to TRBJ2-2, with 7 bases lining up with TRBD2. With 4 bases clipped from V and 6 bases from J, the junction kept 8 bases outside the gene matches. The CDR3 is made up of 15 amino acids. Germline values: CDR1 LGHDT, CDR2 YNNKEL (reference sequence). This chain's CDR3 is CASSPLVGGSGELFF. Here the CDR3 DNA reads TGTGCCAGCAGCCCCCTCGTGGGAGGGTCCGGGGAGCTGTTTTTT.